This T cell receptor (beta chain) was obtained from a study of blood T cell repertoires in COVID-19. Across the whole study: Sources were T cells, B-cell-depleted T cells, or PBMCs; the material itself was cDNA or gDNA.

Original data processing: Estimated nucleated cell counts came from reference gene primer amplification. TCRdb's table, derived via immunoSEQ multiplex PCR, lists solely in-frame clones and lacks some. The D gene and trimming were derived from the DNA, and the V and J assignments and clone size from that table. The table records around 100,000 clones, roughly 86% of them present only once. Sequenced sample: peripheral blood. The sequence came from a man in his forties or fifties with active or convalescent COVID-19.

In DNA form, the CDR3 reads TGTGCCAGCAGCGAGACTAGCGGTGACGAGCAGTACTTC. Translating gives CASSETSGDEQYF. V and J are TRBV11-3 and TRBJ2-7, with TRBD2 matching over 9 bases. This CDR3 region has 13 residues. Germline CDR1 SGHNT, CDR2 YENEEA. V was clipped by 5 bases and J by 5 bases; unmatched bases: 4. The full variable domain, completed using reference TRBV11-3 and TRBJ2-7, is EAGVVQSPRYKIIEKKQPVAFWCNPISGHNTLYWYLQNLGQGPELLIRYENEEAVDDSQLPKDRFSAERLKGVDSTLKIQPAELGDSAVYLCASSETSGDEQYFGPGTRLTVT.